Below are 18 T cell receptor beta chains sequenced from a single sample in a study of early T cells in non-severe SARS-CoV-2 infection. TCRdb analysed the 5' RACE reads with MiXCR anew, one entry per CDR3 protein. This table has roughly 60,000 distinct CDR3 sequences, roughly 12% appearing once. Sample: whole blood, taken at baseline. Receptors originate from an adult who was a healthcare worker with PCR-confirmed SARS-CoV-2 infection or an uninfected control (not recorded which).

The chain couples TRBV7-9 to TRBJ2-3; no clear D. Trimming took 3 bases from V and 2 from J, leaving 9 bases between them. Germline V CDR1 and CDR2: SEHNR, FQNEAQ (reference sequence). CDR3 size: 14 residues. The CDR3 region has the DNA TGTGCCAGCAGCTTCGGTCAGGTCACAGATACGCAGTATTTT. This sequence encodes CASSFGQVTDTQYF.

This clonotype was counted a few times. The chain uses TRBV7-2 and TRBJ1-1; maybe TRBD1 (5 bases). Trimming took off 1 base at V and 4 bases at J, with 10 bases between the two ends. The germline V gene encodes CDR1 SGHTA and CDR2 FQGNSA. The CDR3 is 14 residues long. CDR3 DNA: TGTGCCAGCAGCTTAGTGGAGAGGGGCACTGAAGCTTTCTTT. Its protein product is CASSLVERGTEAFF.

This clonotype was seen at least ten times. DNA of the CDR3: TGTGCCAGCAGCCACTCAACCCCTACTACTGGAAACACCATATATTTT. Translation gives CASSHSTPTTGNTIYF. V usage is TRBV3-1 and J usage is TRBJ1-3; unclear D gene. CDR1 and CDR2 (germline): LGHDT, YNNKEL (reference sequence). The CDR3 contains 16 residues. V was shortened by 3 bases and J by 2 bases, with 14 bases between the two germline ends.

This clonotype was picked up a small number of times. The chain uses TRBV10-1 and TRBJ1-1; the D gene is possibly TRBD1 (6 bases). Germline V gives CDR1 WNHNN, CDR2 SYGVQD (reference sequence). V was shortened by 8 bases and J by 1 base, with 11 bases between the two germline ends. The CDR3 has 13 amino acids. The CDR3 protein is CASRLDRNTEAFF. The CDR3 DNA reads TGCGCCAGCCGACTGGACAGGAACACTGAAGCTTTCTTT.

This clonotype was observed a few times. The V gene is TRBV9, the J gene TRBJ1-6; tentative D call: TRBD1 (6 bases). CDR1 SGDLS and CDR2 YYNGEE come from the germline V gene. The CDR3 runs 15 residues. With 0 bases removed from V and 7 bases from J, the gap between germline ends came to 11 bases. The CDR3 nucleotides are TGTGCCAGCAGCGTAGCCCAGGGGATGAATTCACCCCTCCACTTT. Translated, it gives CASSVAQGMNSPLHF.

The chain is built from TRBV11-2 and TRBJ2-1; 10 nucleotides match TRBD1. The germline V gene has CDR1 SGHAT and CDR2 FQNNGV. V was clipped by 1 base and J by 4 bases; unmatched bases: 4. The CDR3 has 16 amino acids. CDR3 sequence (DNA): TGTGCCAGCAGCTTAGTAGGGGGACAGGGGTACAATGAGCAGTTCTTC. This sequence encodes CASSLVGGQGYNEQFF.

This clonotype has a handful of counts. V and J are TRBV5-1 and TRBJ1-4, with D hard to call. Germline V gene lookup returns CDR1 SGHRS and CDR2 YFSETQ. The CDR3 is made up of 14 amino acids. V dropped 1 base and J dropped 3 bases, with 7 bases sitting between them. The CDR3 sequence is CASSLFGANEKLFF. The CDR3 nucleotides read TGCGCCAGCAGCTTGTTTGGAGCTAATGAAAAACTGTTTTTT.

This clonotype has ten or more counts. The gene calls are TRBV6-1 and TRBJ2-2, with 10 positions matching TRBD1. CDR1 is MNHNS, CDR2 SASEGT, per germline. The CDR3 has 15 residues. The ends lost 6 bases at V and 7 bases at J; junction bases unmatched: 8. The CDR3 DNA is TGTGCCAGCAGACCCGACAGGGGGCAGGTCGGGGAGCTGTTTTTT. As protein: CASRPDRGQVGELFF.

This clonotype has a single count. The chain has TRBV12-3 or TRBV12-4 and TRBJ2-3, with D maybe TRBD1 (7 bases). V lost 7 bases and J 3 bases, leaving 20 bases between the germline ends. The CDR3 consists of 16 residues. CDR3 sequence: CASIPFRGAGTDTQYF. CDR3 sequence (DNA): TGTGCCAGCATCCCCTTCAGGGGGGCGGGGACAGATACGCAGTATTTT.

The sample holds many counts of this clonotype. V and J are TRBV29-1 and TRBJ1-1; D is unresolved. The germline V and J ends were trimmed by 6 bases and 0 bases, with 11 bases remaining between them. The CDR3 has 13 residues. Germline V gene sequence: CDR1 SQVTM, CDR2 ANQGSEA. CDR3 DNA sequence: TGCAGCGTGGCGGGCAGGTTGAACACTGAAGCTTTCTTT. It translates to CSVAGRLNTEAFF.

This clonotype has just a few counts. The V gene is TRBV10-3, the J gene TRBJ1-5; D gene ambiguous. V lost 8 bases to trimming and J lost 4 bases, with 9 bases between them. CDR3 length equals 12 residues. Germline V gene lookup returns CDR1 ENHRY and CDR2 SYGVKD. The CDR3 sequence: CAIGAKNQPQHF. CDR3 coding DNA: TGTGCCATCGGAGCCAAAAATCAGCCCCAGCATTTT.

This clonotype has ten or more counts. V gene TRBV4-3 combines with J gene TRBJ1-1; the match to TRBD1 covers 12 bases. V was clipped by 2 bases and J by 2 bases; unmatched bases: 3. CDR1 is LGHNA and CDR2 is YSLEER in the germline V gene. This CDR3 has 16 amino acids. The CDR3: CASSQRDRGRNTEAFF. CDR3 sequence (DNA): TGCGCCAGCAGCCAACGGGACAGGGGGCGAAACACTGAAGCTTTCTTT.

In this sample, this clonotype turned up a few times. The chain links TRBV2 to TRBJ2-3; TRBD1 agrees at 7 bases. The J segment lost 4 bases and the V segment lost 10 bases, leaving 11 bases of the junction unmatched. This CDR3 comprises 14 residues. Germline V gives CDR1 SNHLY, CDR2 FYNNEI. CDR3 DNA: TGTGCCATCCCGACAGGGAGAATCGCAGATACGCAGTATTTT. Translation gives CAIPTGRIADTQYF.

This clonotype was counted a few times. The chain combines TRBV29-1 with TRBJ1-4; D perhaps matches TRBD1 (6 bases). Germline V gene sequence: CDR1 SQVTM, CDR2 ANQGSEA. The V end was cut by 7 bases, the J end by 7 bases, with 10 bases between. The CDR3 is made up of 11 amino acids. The chain's CDR3 is CSGQGGEKLFF. The CDR3, as DNA: TGCAGCGGACAAGGGGGTGAAAAACTGTTTTTT.

The chain combines TRBV6-6 with TRBJ2-1; 14 bases line up with TRBD2. This CDR3 spans 17 amino acids. Germline V gene data show CDR1 as MNHNY and CDR2 as SVGAGI (reference sequence). J lost 0 bases, V lost 4 bases, and 2 bases had no gene match. Here the CDR3 DNA reads TGTGCCAGCAGTTCCGGGACTAGCGGGAGCTCCTACAATGAGCAGTTCTTC. Encoded protein: CASSSGTSGSSYNEQFF.

The chain links TRBV7-2 to TRBJ2-7; possible D gene TRBD2, 5 bases. V was trimmed by 3 bases and J by 6 bases, leaving 12 bases between them. This CDR3 is built from 13 residues. The germline V gene encodes CDR1 SGHTA and CDR2 FQGNSA. CDR3 residues: CASSFGGFGEQYF. CDR3 nucleotide sequence: TGTGCCAGCAGCTTTGGAGGTTTCGGCGAGCAGTACTTC.

This clonotype was counted a few times. The rearrangement joins TRBV9 to TRBJ1-2; D remains ambiguous. Germline lookup yields CDR1 SGDLS and CDR2 YYNGEE. This CDR3 region has 11 residues. V was trimmed by 6 bases and J by 5 bases, leaving 8 bases between them. The CDR3 DNA follows: TGTGCCAGCATGAGAGATTATGGCTACACCTTC. As protein: CASMRDYGYTF.

This CDR3 is CASSREGFTEAFF. DNA of the CDR3: TGTGCCAGCAGCCGAGAGGGGTTCACTGAAGCTTTCTTT. V and J are TRBV7-9 and TRBJ1-1; D is possibly TRBD1 (5 bases). V gave up 5 bases and J gave up 4 bases, with 11 bases separating them. Germline CDR1 and CDR2: SEHNR and FQNEAQ (reference sequence). This CDR3 comprises 13 residues.